These 2 T cell receptor beta chains were sequenced from one sample in a study of T cell responses to AZD1222 COVID-19 vaccine. Repertoires were generated with immunoSEQ multiplex PCR, while TCRdb's copy carries only in-frame clones and drops some. The profile shows some 150,000 clones, roughly 90% of them singletons. The sample here was peripheral blood, taken on day 0 of AZD1222 vaccination. These receptors all come from an adult in good health.

This chain links TRBV6-2 or TRBV6-3 with TRBJ1-5, with a weak D call TRBD1 (5 bases). V gave up 3 bases and J gave up 7 bases, with 22 bases separating them. This CDR3 is built from 17 residues. The germline V gene encodes CDR1 MNHEY and CDR2 SVGEGT. CDR3 DNA: TGTGCCAGCAGTTATTGGGTCAGGACAACCTGGGGGCAGCCCCAGCATTTT. The encoded protein is CASSYWVRTTWGQPQHF.

V is TRBV5-5 and J is TRBJ1-2, with TRBD1 matching 7 bases. This CDR3 comprises 12 residues. Germline V lookup: CDR1 SGHKS, CDR2 YYEKEE (reference sequence). V lost 3 bases, J lost 8 bases, and 4 bases stayed unmatched. This chain's CDR3 is CASSSGQSGYTF. The CDR3 nucleotides read TGTGCCAGCAGCTCGGGACAGTCCGGCTACACCTTC. Using reference TRBV5-5 and TRBJ1-2 for the parts outside the CDR3, the full variable domain is DAGVTQSPTHLIKTRGQQVTLRCSPISGHKSVSWYQQVLGQGPQFIFQYYEKEERGRGNFPDRFSARQFPNYSSELNVNALLLGDSALYLCASSSGQSGYTFGSGTRLTVV.